The next 11 T cell receptor beta chains were all read from a single sample in a study of T cell repertoires in cytomegalovirus infection. These receptors have no known antigen. TCRdb reanalysed the reads using MiXCR and keeps one entry per CDR3 protein. Altogether around 900,000 distinct CDR3 sequences are present, approximately 31% being singletons, with the ten largest covering roughly 12%. Sequencing used cultured CD8+ T cells from PBMCs, obtained from culture after CMV antigen stimulation. These receptors were taken from a human donor in good health (CMV status not recorded). Some clones in this sample may be carry-over from other donors' samples.

The chain employs TRBV7-9 and TRBJ2-5, with D possibly TRBD1 on 6 matching bases. The CDR3 covers 18 residues. V dropped 1 base and J dropped 1 base, with 19 bases sitting between them. The germline V gene has CDR1 SEHNR and CDR2 FQNEAQ (reference sequence). The CDR3 nucleotides are TGTGCCAGCAGCTTAGTCCTCCGACGACAGGACCCCCAAGAGACCCAGTACTTC. Translation gives CASSLVLRRQDPQETQYF.

This rearrangement joins TRBV29-1 to TRBJ1-2; D unclear. Trimming cost V 5 bases and J 2 bases, with 9 bases left between them. The CDR3 is 12 amino acids. Germline CDR1 and CDR2: SQVTM and ANQGSEA. Here the CDR3 reads CSVLAENYGYTF. The CDR3 bases are TGCAGCGTTCTGGCAGAGAACTATGGCTACACCTTC.

This clonotype has a handful of counts. The chain recombines TRBV24-1 with TRBJ2-1; possible D gene TRBD2, 5 bases. Trimming stripped 3 bases from V and 1 base from J, with 9 bases between. The CDR3 has 15 amino acids. Per germline, CDR1 KGHDR and CDR2 SFDVKD. CDR3 sequence reads: CATSDPGESYNEQFF. CDR3 nucleotide sequence: TGTGCCACCAGTGATCCCGGGGAATCCTACAATGAGCAGTTCTTC.

This clonotype occurred many times. The genes are TRBV7-6 and TRBJ2-7; 8 nucleotides agree with TRBD1. This CDR3 is built from 14 residues. Trimming took 6 bases from V and 6 from J; bases not matched to a gene: 10. Germline CDR1 reads SGHVS; CDR2 reads FNYEAQ. The CDR3 here is CASRPTGGPGEQYF. The CDR3 DNA sequence: TGTGCCAGCAGACCCACAGGGGGGCCAGGCGAGCAGTACTTC.

This clonotype was recorded a few times. The chain employs TRBV20-1 and TRBJ2-1; D tentatively fits TRBD1 or TRBD2 (7 bases each). V was clipped by 5 bases and J by 2 bases, with 16 bases between them. The germline V gene has CDR1 DFQATT and CDR2 SNEGSKA (reference sequence). The CDR3 extends over 15 amino acids. The CDR3 DNA follows: TGCAGTGCTCCCAGGGGGGGCAGGGCCTACAATGAGCAGTTCTTC. Translated, it gives CSAPRGGRAYNEQFF.

This clonotype was counted between two and nine times. For the CDR3, the DNA is TGTGCCAGCAGTCGAGGGGCGGGGGGGCCCACCATGTTCGAGCAGTTCTTC. Translated: CASSRGAGGPTMFEQFF. The chain employs TRBV28 and TRBJ2-1, with 9 bases that match TRBD2. With V trimmed by 5 bases and J by 10 bases, 18 bases remained unmatched. Germline CDR1 is MDHEN and CDR2 is SYDVKM. This CDR3 comprises 17 residues.

Turning to this clonotype: Possible read error: a much larger clone is one base away. The chain couples TRBV7-2 to TRBJ2-5; a possible D gene is TRBD1 (6 bases). Germline assignment: CDR1 SGHTA and CDR2 FQGNSA. This CDR3 comprises 15 residues. Trimming pared 5 bases from V and 4 bases from J, leaving 17 bases between. CDR3 in amino acids: CASSIRQAEGETQYF. As DNA, the CDR3 is TGTGCCAGCAGCATCAGACAGGCGGAAGGAGAGACCCAGTACTTC.

Concerning this clonotype: Germline and junction disagree at one end, which may indicate a read error. The chain recombines TRBV10-3 with TRBJ1-1; TRBD1 might be the D (6 bases). The CDR3 has 15 amino acids. Germline CDR1 ENHRY, CDR2 SYGVKD. In nucleotides, the CDR3 is TGTGCCATCAGTGAGAGGGGGAGGGAGAACCCTGAAGCTTTCTTT. Translated, it gives CAISERGRENPEAFF.

Here the CDR3 DNA reads TGTGCCAGCGGTCCCGGGACACCAAACACTGAAGCTTTCTTT. Its protein is CASGPGTPNTEAFF. The V gene is TRBV27, the J gene TRBJ1-1, with D maybe TRBD1 (6 bases). This CDR3 region has 14 residues. With 8 bases removed from V and 2 bases from J, the gap between germline ends came to 15 bases. CDR1 is MNHEY and CDR2 is SMNVEV in the germline V gene (reference sequence).

The genes are TRBV27 and TRBJ2-7, with D possibly matching TRBD1 (5 bases). Germline V gene lookup returns CDR1 MNHEY and CDR2 SMNVEV (reference sequence). The V gene lost 0 bases and the J gene lost 2 bases, with 8 bases spanning the gap. The CDR3 consists of 14 residues. CDR3 protein: CASSLSPRAYEQYV. DNA for the CDR3: TGTGCCAGCAGTTTATCGCCCAGGGCCTACGAGCAGTACGTC.

V gene TRBV20-1 combines with J gene TRBJ2-3; 8 nucleotides align to TRBD2. With V trimmed by 8 bases and J by 3 bases, 10 bases remained unmatched. The germline V gene has CDR1 DFQATT and CDR2 SNEGSKA (reference sequence). The CDR3 is made up of 14 amino acids. The CDR3: CSTAGGLGTDTQYF. The CDR3 DNA reads TGCAGTACGGCGGGGGGACTGGGAACAGATACGCAGTATTTT.